This T cell receptor (beta chain) comes out of a study of CD8 T cells in Susac syndrome. Negative isolation was applied to CD8+ and CD4+ T cells, and FACS enrichment was applied to TEMRA cells. The RNA, about 0.45 to 1 ug, was put through reverse transcription using random hexamers. Using its own MiXCR run on the immunoSEQ multiplex PCR reads, TCRdb lists one record per CDR3 protein. The sample includes 120,000 to 150,000 distinct CDR3 sequences, 94% of them seen just once. CDR1 is DFQATT and CDR2 is SNEGSKA in the germline V gene (reference sequence). J was trimmed by 3 bases and V by 0 bases; bases with no gene match: 5. The length of the CDR3 is 15 residues.

The chain combines TRBV20-1 with TRBJ2-1; 7 nucleotides line up with TRBD2. This sequence was found in a human donor in good health. Material: CD8+ T cells from PBMCs. The CDR3, as DNA: TGCAGTGCTAGAGATCGAGGCGGGAGCTACAATGAGCAGTTCTTC. It yields the protein CSARDRGGSYNEQFF.